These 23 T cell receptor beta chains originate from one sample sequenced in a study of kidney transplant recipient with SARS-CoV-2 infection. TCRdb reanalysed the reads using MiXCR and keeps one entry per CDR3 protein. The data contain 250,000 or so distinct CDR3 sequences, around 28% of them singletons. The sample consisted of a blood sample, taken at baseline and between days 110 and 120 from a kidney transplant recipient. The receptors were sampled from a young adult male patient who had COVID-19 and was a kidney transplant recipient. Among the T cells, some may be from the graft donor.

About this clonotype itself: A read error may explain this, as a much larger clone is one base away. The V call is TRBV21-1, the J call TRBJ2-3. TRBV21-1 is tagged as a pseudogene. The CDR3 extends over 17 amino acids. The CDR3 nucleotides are TGTGCCAGCAGTCCTACAGTAGCTACAGTCATGCAAGATACGCAGTGTTTT. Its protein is CASSPTVATVMQDTQCF.

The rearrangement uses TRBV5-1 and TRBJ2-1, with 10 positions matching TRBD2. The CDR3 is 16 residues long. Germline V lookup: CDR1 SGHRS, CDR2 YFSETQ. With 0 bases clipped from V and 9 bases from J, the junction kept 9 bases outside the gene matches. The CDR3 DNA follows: TGCGCCAGCAGCTTGGGGTCTAGCGGGGGTTCCCTTGAGCAGTTCTTC. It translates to CASSLGSSGGSLEQFF.

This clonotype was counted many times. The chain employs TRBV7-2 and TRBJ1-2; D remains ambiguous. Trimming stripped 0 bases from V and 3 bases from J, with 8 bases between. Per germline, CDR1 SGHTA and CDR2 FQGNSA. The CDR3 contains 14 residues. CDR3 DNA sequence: TGTGCCAGCAGCTTAGCGTGGCAGGACTATGGCTACACCTTC. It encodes CASSLAWQDYGYTF.

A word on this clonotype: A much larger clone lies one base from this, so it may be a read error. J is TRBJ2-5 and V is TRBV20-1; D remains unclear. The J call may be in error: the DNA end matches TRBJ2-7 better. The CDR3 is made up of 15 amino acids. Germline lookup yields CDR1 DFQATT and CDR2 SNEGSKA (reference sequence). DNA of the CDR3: TGCAGTGCTAGAGATTCAGATTTACACCCGTACGAGCAGTACTTC. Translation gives CSARDSDLHPYEQYF.

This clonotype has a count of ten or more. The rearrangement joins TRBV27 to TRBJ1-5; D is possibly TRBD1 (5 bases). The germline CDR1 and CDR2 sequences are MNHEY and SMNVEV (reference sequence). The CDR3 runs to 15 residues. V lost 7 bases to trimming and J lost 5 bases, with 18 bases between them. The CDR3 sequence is CASMRTPQGDQPQHF. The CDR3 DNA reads TGTGCCAGCATGCGGACACCCCAGGGCGATCAGCCCCAGCATTTT.

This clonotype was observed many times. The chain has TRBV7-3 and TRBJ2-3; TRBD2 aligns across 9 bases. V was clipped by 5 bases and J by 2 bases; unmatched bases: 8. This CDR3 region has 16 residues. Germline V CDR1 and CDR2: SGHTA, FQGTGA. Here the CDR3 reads CASSRTSVSTTDTQYF. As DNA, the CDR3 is TGTGCCAGCAGCCGGACTAGCGTTTCGACCACAGATACGCAGTATTTT.

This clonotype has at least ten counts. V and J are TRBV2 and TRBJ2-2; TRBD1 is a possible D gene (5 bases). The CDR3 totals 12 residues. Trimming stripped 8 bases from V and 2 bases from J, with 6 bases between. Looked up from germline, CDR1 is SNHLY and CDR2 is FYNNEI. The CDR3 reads CASDRNTGELFF. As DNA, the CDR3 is TGTGCCAGCGACAGAAACACCGGGGAGCTGTTTTTT.

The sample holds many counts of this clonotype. CDR3 sequence (DNA): TGTGCAAGTCGCTACACGCCGACTCCACGAAAGACCTATGGCTACACCTTC. This gives the protein CASRYTPTPRKTYGYTF. The V gene is TRBV12-2, the J gene TRBJ1-2. TRBV12-2 is assigned pseudogene status. The CDR3 spans 17 residues.

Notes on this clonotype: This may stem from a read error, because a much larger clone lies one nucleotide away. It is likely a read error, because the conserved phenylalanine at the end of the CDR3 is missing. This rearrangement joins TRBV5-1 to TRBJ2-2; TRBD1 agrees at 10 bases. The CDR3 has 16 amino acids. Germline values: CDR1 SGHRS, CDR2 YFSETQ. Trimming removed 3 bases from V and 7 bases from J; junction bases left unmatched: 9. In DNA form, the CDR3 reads TGCGCCAGCAGCTCCGCGGGACAGGGGCTTCTCGGGGAGCTGTTTTCT. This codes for CASSSAGQGLLGELFS.

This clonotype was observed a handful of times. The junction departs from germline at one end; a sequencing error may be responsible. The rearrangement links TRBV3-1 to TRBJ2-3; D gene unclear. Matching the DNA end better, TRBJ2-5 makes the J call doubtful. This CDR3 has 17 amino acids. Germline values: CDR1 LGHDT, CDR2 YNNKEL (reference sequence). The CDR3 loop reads CANSQEIPISFSETQYF. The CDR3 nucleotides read TGTGCCAACAGCCAAGAAATTCCCATTTCTTTCTCTGAGACCCAGTACTTC.

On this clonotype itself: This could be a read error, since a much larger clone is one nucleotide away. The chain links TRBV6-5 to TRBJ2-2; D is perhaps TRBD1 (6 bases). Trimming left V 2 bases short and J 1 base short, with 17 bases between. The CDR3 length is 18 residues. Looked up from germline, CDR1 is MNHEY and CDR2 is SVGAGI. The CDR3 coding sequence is TGTGCCAGCAGTTACGCGATACCGGGACAATGGAACACCGGGGAGCTGTTTTTT. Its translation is CASSYAIPGQWNTGELFF.

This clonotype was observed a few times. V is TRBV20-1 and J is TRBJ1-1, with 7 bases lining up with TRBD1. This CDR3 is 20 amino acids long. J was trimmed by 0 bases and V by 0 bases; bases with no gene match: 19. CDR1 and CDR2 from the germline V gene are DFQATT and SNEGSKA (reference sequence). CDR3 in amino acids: CSARDSALQGMVSMNTEAFF. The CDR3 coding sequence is TGCAGTGCTAGAGATTCGGCCTTACAGGGGATGGTTTCTATGAACACTGAAGCTTTCTTT.

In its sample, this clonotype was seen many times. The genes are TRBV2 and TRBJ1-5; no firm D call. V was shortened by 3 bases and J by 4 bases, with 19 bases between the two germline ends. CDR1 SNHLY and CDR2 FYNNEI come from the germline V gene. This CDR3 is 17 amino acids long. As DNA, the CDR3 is TGTGCCAGCAGTGATAAAATCGGGTACGGCGAGAATCAGCCCCAGCATTTT. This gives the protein CASSDKIGYGENQPQHF.

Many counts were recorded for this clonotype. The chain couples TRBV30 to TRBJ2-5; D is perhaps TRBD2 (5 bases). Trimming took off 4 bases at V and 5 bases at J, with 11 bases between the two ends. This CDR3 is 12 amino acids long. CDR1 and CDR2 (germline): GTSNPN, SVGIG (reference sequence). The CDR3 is CAWNEGVETQYF. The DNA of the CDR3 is TGTGCCTGGAACGAGGGAGTGGAGACCCAGTACTTC.

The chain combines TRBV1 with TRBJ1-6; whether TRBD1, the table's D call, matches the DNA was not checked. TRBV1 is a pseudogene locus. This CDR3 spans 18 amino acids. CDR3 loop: CTSGQACGGILYNSPLHF. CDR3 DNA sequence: TGCACCAGCGGCCAAGCATGTGGGGGAATTCTTTATAATTCACCCCTCCACTTT.

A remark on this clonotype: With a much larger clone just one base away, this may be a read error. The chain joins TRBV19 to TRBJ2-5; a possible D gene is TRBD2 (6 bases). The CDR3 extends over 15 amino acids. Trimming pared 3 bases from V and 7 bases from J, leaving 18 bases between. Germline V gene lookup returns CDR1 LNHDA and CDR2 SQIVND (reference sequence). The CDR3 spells CASSMASGRSGTQYF. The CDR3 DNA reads TGTGCCAGTAGTATGGCATCGGGGAGGTCAGGGACCCAGTACTTC.

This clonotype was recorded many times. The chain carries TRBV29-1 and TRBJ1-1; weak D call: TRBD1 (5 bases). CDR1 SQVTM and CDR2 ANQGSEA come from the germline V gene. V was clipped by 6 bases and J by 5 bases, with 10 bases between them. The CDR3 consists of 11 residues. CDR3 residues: CSVPGGTEAFF. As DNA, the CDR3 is TGCAGCGTCCCGGGGGGAACTGAAGCTTTCTTT.

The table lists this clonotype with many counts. CDR3 region: CASSYDRAVGAFF. Here the CDR3 DNA reads TGTGCCAGCAGTTACGACAGGGCGGTCGGCGCTTTCTTT. The chain joins TRBV6-8 to TRBJ1-1, with 7 bases identical to TRBD1. The length of the CDR3 is 13 residues. The ends lost 2 bases at V and 11 bases at J; junction bases unmatched: 8. CDR1 and CDR2 from the germline V gene are MNHGY and SAAAGT.

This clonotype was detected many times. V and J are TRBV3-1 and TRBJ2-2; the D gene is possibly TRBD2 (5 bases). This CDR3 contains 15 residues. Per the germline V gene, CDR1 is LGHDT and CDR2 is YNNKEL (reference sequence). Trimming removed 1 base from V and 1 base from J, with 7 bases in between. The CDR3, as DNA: TGTGCCAGCAGCCAAGTTGGGAGGAACACCGGGGAGCTGTTTTTT. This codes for CASSQVGRNTGELFF.

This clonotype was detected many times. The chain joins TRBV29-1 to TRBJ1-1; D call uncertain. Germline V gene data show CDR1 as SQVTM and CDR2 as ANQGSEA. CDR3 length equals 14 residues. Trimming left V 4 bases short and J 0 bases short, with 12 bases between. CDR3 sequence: CSVVGIRMNTEAFF. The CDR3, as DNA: TGCAGCGTTGTAGGGATTAGGATGAACACTGAAGCTTTCTTT. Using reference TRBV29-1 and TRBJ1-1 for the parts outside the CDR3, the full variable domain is SAVISQKPSRDICQRGTSLTIQCQVDSQVTMMFWYRQQPGQSLTLIATANQGSEATYESGFVIDKFPISRPNLTFSTLTVSNMSPEDSSIYLCSVVGIRMNTEAFFGQGTRLTVV.

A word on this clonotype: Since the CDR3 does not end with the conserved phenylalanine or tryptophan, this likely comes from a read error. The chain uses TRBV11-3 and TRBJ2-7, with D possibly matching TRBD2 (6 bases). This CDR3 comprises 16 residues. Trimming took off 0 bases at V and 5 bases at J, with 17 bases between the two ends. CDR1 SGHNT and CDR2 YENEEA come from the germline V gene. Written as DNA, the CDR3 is TGTGCCAGCAGCTTAGATCGCGGGGTTCCGGGGGACGAGCAGTACTAC. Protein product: CASSLDRGVPGDEQYY.

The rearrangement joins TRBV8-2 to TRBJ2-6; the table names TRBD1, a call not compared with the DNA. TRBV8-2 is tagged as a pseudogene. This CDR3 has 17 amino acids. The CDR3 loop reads CGNIVGITQSRANVLTF. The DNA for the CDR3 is TGTGGCAACATAGTCGGGATAACACAAAGTCGGGCCAACGTCCTGACTTTC.

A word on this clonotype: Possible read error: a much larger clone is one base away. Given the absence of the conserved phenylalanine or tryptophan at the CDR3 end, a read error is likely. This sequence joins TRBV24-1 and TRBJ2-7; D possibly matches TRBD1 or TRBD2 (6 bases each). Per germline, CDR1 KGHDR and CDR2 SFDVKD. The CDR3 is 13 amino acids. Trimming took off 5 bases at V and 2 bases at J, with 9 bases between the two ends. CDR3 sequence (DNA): TGTGCCACCAGTGCGGGGGCGGCCTACGAGCAGTACCTC. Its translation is CATSAGAAYEQYL.